This T cell receptor (beta chain) was identified during a study of blood T cell repertoires in COVID-19 (dated by TCRdb to 2018 to 2020). In terms of the full investigation: Samples from collaborators originated in the United States, Italy and Spain and spanned both the acute and convalescent phases of COVID-19. Where HLA class I and class II types were available, the types were taken from metadata supplied by the sample provider, not from assay-based typing. The repertoires were released in a freely available public database intended as a resource for research on the immune response to SARS-CoV-2. The dataset comprised deeply sampled blood TCRbeta repertoires from subjects exposed to, actively infected with, or recovered from COVID-19. Samples were obtained from the ongoing ImmuneRACE study (first 160 participants) and from roughly 1,300 subjects provided by 6 global collaborators. A de-identified subject ID, COVID-19 status, age in years and sex were almost always included in the sample metadata. The prospective study material was composed of cDNA or gDNA derived from T cells, B-cell-depleted T cells, or PBMCs. Summary of the overall study and its limitations: The quantity of clinical and demographic metadata differed by source and by participant and was supplied without curation.

Trimming removed 0 bases from V and 9 bases from J, leaving 12 bases between the germline ends. CDR1 and CDR2 are read off the germline V gene as MNHEY and SVGAGI. Including cysteine and phenylalanine, the CDR3 has 15 amino acids. The entry retains the CDR3 DNA only, 45 bases that are in frame from base 1. Enrolling through a virtual design, the prospective study's participants ranged in age from roughly 18 to 89 years and lived across about two dozen United States geographic areas. Cohort assignment in the prospective study relied on participant-reported clinical history from a screening survey and a study questionnaire. Mobile phlebotomists in the prospective study collected whole blood, serum and a nasopharyngeal or oropharyngeal swab from every participant. Over an approximately two-month period, participants in the prospective study had the option of providing additional blood draws and questionnaires. Blood samples from the prospective study were shipped frozen or at room temperature prior to DNA extraction.

TCRbeta CDR3 regions were amplified from genomic DNA by means of the immunoSEQ Assay, a bias-controlled multiplex PCR. The authors' pipeline ran thus. Within the assay, amplification of reference gene primers was used to estimate how many nucleated cells each sample contained. To quantify the absolute abundance of each unique TCRbeta CDR3 rearrangement, sequence reads were collapsed and filtered. For each sample, productive Simpson clonality was calculated as the square root of Simpson's diversity index over productive rearrangements. The immuneACCESS repertoire file appears here via TCRdb, limited to in-frame rearrangements. These files lack a portion of the clones; in checked studies, under half of the deficit traces to unresolved V genes, and the cause of the others is not known. D and trimming were read from the DNA, whereas the V and J calls and clone size are those reported in that table. Within this sample are about 400,000 clones, with approximately 88% of them counted one time only. The ten most abundant clones make up around 1.9% of the sample.

Remarks on this clone: The antigen this receptor binds is unknown. The record has no base qualities; no much larger clone is one base away.

The sequence links TRBV6-5 to TRBJ1-6; there is no confident call for the D gene. Sample: PBMCs or T cells enriched from blood (not recorded which). This clonotype originated in a woman in her thirties or forties with acute COVID-19. CDR3 protein: CASSYSRGLGSPLHF. The DNA sequence is given as TGTGCCAGCAGTTACTCGAGAGGGTTAGGTTCACCCCTCCACTTT.